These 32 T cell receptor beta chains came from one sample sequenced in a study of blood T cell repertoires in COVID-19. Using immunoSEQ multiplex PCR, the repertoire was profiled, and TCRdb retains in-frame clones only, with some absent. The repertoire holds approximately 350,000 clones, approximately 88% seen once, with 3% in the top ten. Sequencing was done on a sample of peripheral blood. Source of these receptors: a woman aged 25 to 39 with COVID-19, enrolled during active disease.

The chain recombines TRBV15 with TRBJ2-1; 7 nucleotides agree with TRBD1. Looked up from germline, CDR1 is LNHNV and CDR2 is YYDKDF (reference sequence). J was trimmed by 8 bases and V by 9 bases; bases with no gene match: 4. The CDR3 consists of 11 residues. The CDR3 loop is CATQGDDEQFF. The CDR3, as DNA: TGTGCCACTCAGGGGGACGATGAGCAGTTCTTC.

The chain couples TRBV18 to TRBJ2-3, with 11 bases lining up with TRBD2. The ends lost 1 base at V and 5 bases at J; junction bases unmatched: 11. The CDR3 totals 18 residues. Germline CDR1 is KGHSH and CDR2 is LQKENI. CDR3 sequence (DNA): TGTGCCAGCTCACCACTCCCCCCCTCTCTAGCGGGGGGAGATACGCAGTATTTT. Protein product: CASSPLPPSLAGGDTQYF. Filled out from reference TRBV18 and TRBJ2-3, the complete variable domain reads NAGVMQNPRHLVRRRGQEARLRCSPMKGHSHVYWYRQLPEEGLKFMVYLQKENIIDESGMPKERFSAEFPKEGPSILRIQQVVRGDSAAYFCASSPLPPSLAGGDTQYFGPGTRLTVL.

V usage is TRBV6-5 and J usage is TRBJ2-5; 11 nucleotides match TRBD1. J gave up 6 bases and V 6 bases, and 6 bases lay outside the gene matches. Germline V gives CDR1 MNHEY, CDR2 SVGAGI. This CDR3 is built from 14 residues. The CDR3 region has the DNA TGTGCCAGCAGGCCCGGGGACAGGGGGAAGACCCAGTACTTC. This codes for CASRPGDRGKTQYF.

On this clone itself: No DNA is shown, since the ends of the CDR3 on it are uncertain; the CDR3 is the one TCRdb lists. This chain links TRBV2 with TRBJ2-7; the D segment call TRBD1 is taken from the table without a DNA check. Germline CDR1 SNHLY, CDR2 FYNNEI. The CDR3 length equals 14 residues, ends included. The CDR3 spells CASTRDSTSAEQYF.

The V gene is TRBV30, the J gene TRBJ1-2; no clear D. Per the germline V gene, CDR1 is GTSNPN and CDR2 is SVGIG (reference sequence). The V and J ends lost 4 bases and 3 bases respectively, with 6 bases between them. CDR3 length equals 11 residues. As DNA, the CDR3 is TGTGCCTGGACAGGCGACTATGGCTACACCTTC. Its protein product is CAWTGDYGYTF. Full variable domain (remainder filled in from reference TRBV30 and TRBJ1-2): SQTIHQWPATLVQPVGSPLSLECTVEGTSNPNLYWYRQAAGRGLQLLFYSVGIGQISSEVPQNLSASRPQDRQFILSSKKLLLSDSGFYLCAWTGDYGYTFGSGTRLTVV.

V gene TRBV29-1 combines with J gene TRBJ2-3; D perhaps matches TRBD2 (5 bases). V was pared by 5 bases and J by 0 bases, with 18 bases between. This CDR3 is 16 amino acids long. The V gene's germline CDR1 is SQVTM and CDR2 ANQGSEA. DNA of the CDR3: TGCAGCGTTCTAGTACTAGGTTTTACTAGCACAGATACGCAGTATTTT. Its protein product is CSVLVLGFTSTDTQYF.

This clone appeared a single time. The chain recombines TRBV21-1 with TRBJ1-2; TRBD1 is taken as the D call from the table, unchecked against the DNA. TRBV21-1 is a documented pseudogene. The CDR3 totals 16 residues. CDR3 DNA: TGTGCCAGCAGCAAATTGCAGGGGCCAATTCGGGATGGCTACACCTTC. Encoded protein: CASSKLQGPIRDGYTF.

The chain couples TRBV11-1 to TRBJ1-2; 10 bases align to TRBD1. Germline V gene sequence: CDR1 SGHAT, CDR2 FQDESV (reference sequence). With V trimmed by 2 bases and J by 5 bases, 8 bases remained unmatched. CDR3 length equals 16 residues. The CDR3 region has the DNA TGTGCCAGCAGCTTAACCGGACAGGGGGAGCCGTATGGCTACACCTTC. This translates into CASSLTGQGEPYGYTF.

The CDR3 nucleotides read TGTGCCAGCAGTTCCAGGACTAGCCTGGGGCAGTTCTTC. This gives the protein CASSSRTSLGQFF. The chain has TRBV28 and TRBJ2-1; 8 bases map to TRBD2. The length of the CDR3 is 13 residues. From germline, CDR1 is MDHEN and CDR2 SYDVKM. V lost 4 bases to trimming and J lost 12 bases; unmatched junction nucleotides: 8.

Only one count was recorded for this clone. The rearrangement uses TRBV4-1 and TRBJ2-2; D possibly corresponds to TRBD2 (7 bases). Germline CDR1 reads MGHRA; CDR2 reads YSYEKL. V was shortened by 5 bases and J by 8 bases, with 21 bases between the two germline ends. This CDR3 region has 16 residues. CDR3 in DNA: TGCGCCAGCAGCGCTGGGGCGGGGGCCCCGGTGGGGGAGCTGTTTTTT. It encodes CASSAGAGAPVGELFF.

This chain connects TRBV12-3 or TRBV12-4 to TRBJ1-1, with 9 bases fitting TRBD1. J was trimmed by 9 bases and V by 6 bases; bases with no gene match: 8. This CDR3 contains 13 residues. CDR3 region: CASSPRDREKAFF. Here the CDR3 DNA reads TGTGCCAGCAGCCCCCGGGACAGGGAAAAAGCTTTCTTT.

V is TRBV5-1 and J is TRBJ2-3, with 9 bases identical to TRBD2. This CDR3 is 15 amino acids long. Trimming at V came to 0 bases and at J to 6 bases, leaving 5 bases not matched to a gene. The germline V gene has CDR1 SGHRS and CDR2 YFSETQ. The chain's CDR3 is CASSLVVAGEDTQYF. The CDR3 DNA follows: TGCGCCAGCAGCTTGGTGGTAGCGGGGGAGGATACGCAGTATTTT.

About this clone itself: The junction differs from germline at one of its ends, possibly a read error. The CDR3 DNA reads as TGTGCTAGCAGCTTAGGAGGGAGGGCCGGAGAGACCCAGTACTTC. This gives the protein CASSLGGRAGETQYF. The chain joins TRBV7-7 to TRBJ2-5, with 7 bases that match TRBD2. The CDR3 extends over 15 amino acids. Germline V gene sequence: CDR1 SSHAT, CDR2 FNYEAQ (reference sequence).

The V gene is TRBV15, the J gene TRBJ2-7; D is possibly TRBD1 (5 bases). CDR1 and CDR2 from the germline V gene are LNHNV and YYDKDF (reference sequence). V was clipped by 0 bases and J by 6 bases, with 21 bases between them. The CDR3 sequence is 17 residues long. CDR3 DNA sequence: TGTGCCACCAGCAGAGACCCTCTAGGGCAGGGAATGGGCGAGCAGTACTTC. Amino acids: CATSRDPLGQGMGEQYF.

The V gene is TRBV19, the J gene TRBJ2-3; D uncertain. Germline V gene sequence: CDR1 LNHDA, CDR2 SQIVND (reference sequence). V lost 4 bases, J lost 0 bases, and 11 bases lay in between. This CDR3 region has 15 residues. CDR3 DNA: TGTGCCAGTAGTAGGGCAGACACTAGCACAGATACGCAGTATTTT. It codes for CASSRADTSTDTQYF. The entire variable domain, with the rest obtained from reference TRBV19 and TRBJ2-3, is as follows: DGGITQSPKYLFRKEGQNVTLSCEQNLNHDAMYWYRQDPGQGLRLIYYSQIVNDFQKGDIAEGYSVSREKKESFPLTVTSAQKNPTAFYLCASSRADTSTDTQYFGPGTRLTVL.

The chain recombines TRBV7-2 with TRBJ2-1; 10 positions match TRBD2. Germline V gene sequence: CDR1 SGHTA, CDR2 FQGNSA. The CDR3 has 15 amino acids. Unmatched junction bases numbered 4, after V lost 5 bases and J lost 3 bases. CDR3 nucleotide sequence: TGTGCCAGCAGCCCCGGACTAGCGGACTACAATGAGCAGTTCTTC. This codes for CASSPGLADYNEQFF.

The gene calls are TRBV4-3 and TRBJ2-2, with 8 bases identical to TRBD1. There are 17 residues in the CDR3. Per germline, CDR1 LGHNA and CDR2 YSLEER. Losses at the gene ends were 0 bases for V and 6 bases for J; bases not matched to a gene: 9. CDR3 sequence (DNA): TGCGCCAGCAGCCAAGACCCCCACAGGGGGGCCCCCGGGGAGCTGTTTTTT. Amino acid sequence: CASSQDPHRGAPGELFF.

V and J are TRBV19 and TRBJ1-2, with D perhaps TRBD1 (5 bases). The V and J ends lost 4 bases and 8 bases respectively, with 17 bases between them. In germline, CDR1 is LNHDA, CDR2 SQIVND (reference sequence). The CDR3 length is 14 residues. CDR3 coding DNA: TGTGCCAGTAGTACTCGACCTCCGGGGGTCGGCTACACCTTC. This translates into CASSTRPPGVGYTF.

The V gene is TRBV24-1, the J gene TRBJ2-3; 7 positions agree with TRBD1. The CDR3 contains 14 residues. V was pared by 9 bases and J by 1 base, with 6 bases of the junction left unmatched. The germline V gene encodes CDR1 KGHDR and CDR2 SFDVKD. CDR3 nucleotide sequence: TGTGCCACCTTTGACGGACAGGGCACAGATACGCAGTATTTT. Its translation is CATFDGQGTDTQYF.

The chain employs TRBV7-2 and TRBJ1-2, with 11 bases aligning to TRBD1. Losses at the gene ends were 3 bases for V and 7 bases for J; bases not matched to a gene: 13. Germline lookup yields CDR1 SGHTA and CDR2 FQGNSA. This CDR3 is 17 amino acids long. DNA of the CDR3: TGTGCCAGCAGCTTGAGGGTTTTGGGGACAGGGGGGGTTGGCTACACCTTC. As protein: CASSLRVLGTGGVGYTF.

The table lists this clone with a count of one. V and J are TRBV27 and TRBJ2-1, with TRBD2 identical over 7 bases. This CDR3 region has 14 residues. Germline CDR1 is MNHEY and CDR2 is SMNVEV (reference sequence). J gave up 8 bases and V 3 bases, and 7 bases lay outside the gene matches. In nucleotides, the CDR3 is TGTGCCAGCAGTTTTAACGTGGGAGGGGATGAGCAGTTCTTC. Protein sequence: CASSFNVGGDEQFF.

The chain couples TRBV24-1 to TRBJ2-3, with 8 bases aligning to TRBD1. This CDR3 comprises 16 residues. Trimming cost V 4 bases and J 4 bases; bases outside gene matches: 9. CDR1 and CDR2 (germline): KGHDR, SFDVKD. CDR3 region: CATSDAGGASPDTQYF. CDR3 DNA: TGTGCCACCAGTGACGCAGGGGGCGCTTCTCCAGATACGCAGTATTTT.

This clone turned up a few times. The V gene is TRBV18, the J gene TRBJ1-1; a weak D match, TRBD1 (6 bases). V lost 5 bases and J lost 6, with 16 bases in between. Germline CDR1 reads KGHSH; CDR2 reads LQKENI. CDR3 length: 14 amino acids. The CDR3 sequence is CASSTVQGIAEAFF. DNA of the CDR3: TGTGCCAGCTCAACGGTACAGGGTATCGCTGAAGCTTTCTTT.

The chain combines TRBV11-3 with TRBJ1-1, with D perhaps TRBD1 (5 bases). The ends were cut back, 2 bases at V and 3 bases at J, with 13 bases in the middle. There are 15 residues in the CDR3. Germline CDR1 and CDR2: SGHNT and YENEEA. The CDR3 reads CASSLRGSLDTEAFF. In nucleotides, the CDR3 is TGTGCCAGCAGCTTAAGGGGCAGTCTGGACACTGAAGCTTTCTTT.

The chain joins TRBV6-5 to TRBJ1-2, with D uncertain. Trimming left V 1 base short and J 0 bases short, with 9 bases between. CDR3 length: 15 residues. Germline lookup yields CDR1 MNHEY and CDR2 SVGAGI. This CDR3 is CASSYWQYTNYGYTF. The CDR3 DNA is TGTGCCAGCAGTTACTGGCAGTATACTAACTATGGCTACACCTTC.

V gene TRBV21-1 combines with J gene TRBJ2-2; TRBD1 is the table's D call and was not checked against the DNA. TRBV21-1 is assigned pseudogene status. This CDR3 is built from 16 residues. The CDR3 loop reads CASSKEDRTNTGELFF. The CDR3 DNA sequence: TGTGCCAGCAGCAAAGAGGACAGGACGAACACCGGGGAGCTGTTTTTT.

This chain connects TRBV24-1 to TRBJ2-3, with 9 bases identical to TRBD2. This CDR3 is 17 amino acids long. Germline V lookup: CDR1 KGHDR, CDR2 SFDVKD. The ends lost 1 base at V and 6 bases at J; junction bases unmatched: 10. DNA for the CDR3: TGTGCCACCAGTGATTTAAGGGCTAGCGGGGCCCTCGATACGCAGTATTTT. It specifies CATSDLRASGALDTQYF.

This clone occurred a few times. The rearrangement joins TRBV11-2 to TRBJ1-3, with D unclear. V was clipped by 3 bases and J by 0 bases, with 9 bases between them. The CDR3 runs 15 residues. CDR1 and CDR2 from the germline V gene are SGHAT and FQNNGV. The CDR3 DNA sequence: TGTGCCAGCAGCTTCCACTTCAACTCTGGAAACACCATATATTTT. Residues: CASSFHFNSGNTIYF. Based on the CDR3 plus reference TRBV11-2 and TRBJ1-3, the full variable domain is EAGVAQSPRYKIIEKRQSVAFWCNPISGHATLYWYQQILGQGPKLLIQFQNNGVVDDSQLPKDRFSAERLKGVDSTLKIQPAKLEDSAVYLCASSFHFNSGNTIYFGEGSWLTVV.

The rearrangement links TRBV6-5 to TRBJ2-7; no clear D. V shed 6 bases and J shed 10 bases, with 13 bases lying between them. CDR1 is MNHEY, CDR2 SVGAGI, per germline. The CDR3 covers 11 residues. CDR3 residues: CASRNLAAQYF. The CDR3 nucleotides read TGTGCCAGCAGAAACTTAGCCGCTCAGTACTTC.

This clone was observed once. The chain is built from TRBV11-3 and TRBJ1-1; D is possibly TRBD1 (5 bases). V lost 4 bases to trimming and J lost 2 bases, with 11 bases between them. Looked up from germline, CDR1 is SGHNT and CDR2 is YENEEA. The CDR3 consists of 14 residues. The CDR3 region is CASSYDRDNTEAFF. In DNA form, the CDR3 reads TGTGCCAGCAGCTACGACAGAGATAACACTGAAGCTTTCTTT.

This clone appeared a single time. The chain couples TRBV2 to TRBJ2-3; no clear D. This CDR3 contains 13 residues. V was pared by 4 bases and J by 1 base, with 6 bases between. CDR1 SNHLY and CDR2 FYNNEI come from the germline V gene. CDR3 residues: CASSVSRTDTQYF. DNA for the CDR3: TGTGCCAGCAGTGTATCCCGCACAGATACGCAGTATTTT.

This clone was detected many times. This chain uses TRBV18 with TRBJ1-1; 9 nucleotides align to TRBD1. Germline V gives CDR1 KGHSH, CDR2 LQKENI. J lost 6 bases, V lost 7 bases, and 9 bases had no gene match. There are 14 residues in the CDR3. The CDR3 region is CASLQGATRPEAFF. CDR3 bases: TGTGCCAGCTTACAGGGGGCGACGCGGCCTGAAGCTTTCTTT.